This T cell receptor beta chain comes out of a study of intratumoral heterogeneity in liver cancer. Regarding the research as a whole: Across the full approximately 14-patient cohort, most patients were male and a median age of nearly 65 years was recorded. The study combined RNA-seq, DNA sequencing, TCR-seq and SNP array data from multiple regions of hepatocellular carcinoma specimens to study intratumor heterogeneity. A total of some 74 multiregional samples from roughly 14 HCC patients, consisting of more than 45 tumoral and approximately 20 adjacent nontumoral regions, were included in the overall cohort.

Points the paper makes about the study in general: The authors noted a relatively low number of patients and under-sampled tumor-infiltrating lymphocyte representation as limitations. RNA-seq-based estimates of regional differences in tumor-infiltrating lymphocyte burden were reportedly confirmed by TCR sequencing. In each sequenced patient, significantly more unique T-cell clonal expansions were found in tumor region a than in region b. Overall T cell clonality did not differ significantly between tumor regions within either sequenced patient.

V is clipped by 2 bases and J by 0 bases, and the sequence between their germline boundaries is 11 bases long. The CDR3 holds 16 amino acids from the cysteine to the phenylalanine. The CDR3 DNA has 48 bases and is translated from base 1. CDR1 and CDR2, per the germline V gene (reference sequence), are WNHNN and SYGVQD. Comments on this clone: Its antigen specificity is not known. Base quality data are lacking; no much larger clone is found one base away.

The immunoSEQ assay was used to sequence TCR beta chain CDR3 regions from genomic DNA. Primers annealing to V and J segments amplified rearranged VDJ segments. The original pipeline was this. Clonality and richness metrics were computed with the ImmunoSeq Analyzer software. Clones with differential abundance between regions were identified with Fisher's exact test combined with a beta-binomial method for additional stringency. As stored in TCRdb, this immuneACCESS dataset retains in-frame rearrangements with V and J assigned. A fraction of the clones does not appear; measured against another copy, unresolved V genes explain less than half of the discrepancy, and the remainder lacks a known reason. D and trimming were read from the DNA, whereas the V and J calls and clone size are those reported in that table. The sample table holds about 6,200 clones, of which about 71% were seen once. The top ten constitute around 42% of the sample.

The H label marked samples taken from distinct, geographically separated regions of the hepatocellular carcinoma nodule. Early-stage hepatocellular carcinoma was present in all patients, and no therapy was administered to any patient before surgical resection. None of the sampled areas showed macroscopic evidence of necrosis or hemorrhage. TCR sequencing (ImmunoSeq) was performed on multiple regions from a couple of patients. Frozen resection tissue samples were collected at least 1 cm apart from each other. The DNeasy blood and tissue kit was used to extract genomic DNA from bulk tissue. This sequence was found in a woman in her 70s with hepatocellular carcinoma. The material sequenced was tumor tissue, taken before any cancer treatment. The sequence joins TRBV10-1 to TRBJ2-1; the D gene is perhaps TRBD2, from 6 matching bases. In nucleotides, the sequence is TGCGCCAGCAGTGAGACCCCGGGACTCTCCTACAATGAGCAGTTCTTC. Its coded protein is CASSETPGLSYNEQFF.